This T cell receptor beta chain is drawn from a study of cytomegalovirus exposure and HLA in healthy donors. Whole-study findings and limits: Apart from CMV serostatus, no immune exposure information was available. CMV antigen specificity of a few CMV-associated chains was confirmed in vitro.

J was trimmed by 4 bases and V by 0 bases; bases with no gene match: 3. The germline CDR1 and CDR2 sequences are MGHRA and YSYEKL. This CDR3 is built from 16 residues. PCR involved 60 Vbeta and 13 Jbeta primers. The protocol was immunoSEQ multiplex PCR, while the TCRdb copy is restricted to in-frame clones and leaves out a portion. The table for this sample gives approximately 110,000 clones. Of note for this clone: Its antigen is unidentified.

The chain links TRBV4-1 to TRBJ1-2; 12 positions match TRBD1. Sequencing was carried out using PBMCs. This sequence was found in a man aged 18-30 years in good health and CMV-seronegative. CDR3 nucleotides: TGCGCCAGCAGCCAAGATGGGACAGGGGGCCGCTATGGCTACACCTTC. This translates into CASSQDGTGGRYGYTF.